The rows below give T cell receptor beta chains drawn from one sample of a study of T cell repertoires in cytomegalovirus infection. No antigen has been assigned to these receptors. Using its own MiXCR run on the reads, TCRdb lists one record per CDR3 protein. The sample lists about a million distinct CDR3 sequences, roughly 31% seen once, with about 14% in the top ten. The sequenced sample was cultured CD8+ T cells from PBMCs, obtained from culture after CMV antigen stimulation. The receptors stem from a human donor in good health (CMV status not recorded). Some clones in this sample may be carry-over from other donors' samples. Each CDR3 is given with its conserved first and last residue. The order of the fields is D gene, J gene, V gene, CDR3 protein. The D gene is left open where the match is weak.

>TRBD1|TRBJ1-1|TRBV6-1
CARQGARNTEAFF
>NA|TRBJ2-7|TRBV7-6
CASSFRTDTYEQYF
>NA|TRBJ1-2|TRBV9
CASSTRVGGYTF
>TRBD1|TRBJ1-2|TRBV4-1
CASSQVLTGSYGYTF
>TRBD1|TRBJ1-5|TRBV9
CASSAGTGQSLRLQHF
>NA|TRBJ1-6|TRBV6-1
CASSEAEDSPNSPLHF
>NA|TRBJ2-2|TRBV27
CASSLFMGDGTGELFF
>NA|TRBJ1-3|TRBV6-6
CASSYSAEGNTIYF
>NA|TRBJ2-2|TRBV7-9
CALPGAGELFF
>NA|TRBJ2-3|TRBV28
CASSYFAAAADTQYF
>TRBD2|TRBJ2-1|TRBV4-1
CASSPTRTSINEQFF
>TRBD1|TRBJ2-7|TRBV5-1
CASSLAEGGGYEQYF
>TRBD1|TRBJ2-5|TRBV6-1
CASSGRTGRETQYF
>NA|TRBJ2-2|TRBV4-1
CASSQDLGFVLGTGELFF
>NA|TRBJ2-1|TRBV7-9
CASSLGNSEQFF
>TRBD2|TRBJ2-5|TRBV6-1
CASSEAGWRGGSEETQYF
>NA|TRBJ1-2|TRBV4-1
CASSPVGGAMYGYTF
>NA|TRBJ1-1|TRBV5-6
CASSSQGPLMNTEAFF
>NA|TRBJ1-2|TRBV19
CASSISDSPYGYTF
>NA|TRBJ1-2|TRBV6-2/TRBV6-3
CASSYSSVETF
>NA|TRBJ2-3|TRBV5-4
CASSLWITDTQYF
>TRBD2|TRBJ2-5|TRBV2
CASRYLSGEETQYF
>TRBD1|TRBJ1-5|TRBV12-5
CASGQTGVQPQHF
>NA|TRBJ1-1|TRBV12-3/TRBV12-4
CASTYGLGGTEAFF
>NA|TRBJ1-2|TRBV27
CASSFFPLTGYTF
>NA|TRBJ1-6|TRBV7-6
CTSSLRPNNSPLHF
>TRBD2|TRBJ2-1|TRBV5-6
CASSYGTSGGLNEQFF
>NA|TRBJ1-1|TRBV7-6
CASSLDTTEAFF
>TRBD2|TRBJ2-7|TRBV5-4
CASSPLGGSSYEQYF
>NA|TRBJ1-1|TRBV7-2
CASSLSQGWGTEAFF
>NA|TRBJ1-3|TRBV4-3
CASSQEDTIYF
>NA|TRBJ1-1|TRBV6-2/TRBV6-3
CASSYSDSATEAFF
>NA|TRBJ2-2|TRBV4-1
CASSQGPSEDTGELFF
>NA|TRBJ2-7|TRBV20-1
CSASPYSGEQYF
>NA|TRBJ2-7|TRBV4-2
CASSHNLSEDDEQYF
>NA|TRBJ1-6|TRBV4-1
CASSQEFGSDSPLHF
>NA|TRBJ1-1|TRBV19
CASYGAEAFF
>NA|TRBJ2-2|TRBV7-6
CASSWKQVSITGELFF
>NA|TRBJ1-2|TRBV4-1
CASSWRMGDYGYTF
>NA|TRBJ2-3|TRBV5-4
CASRGQGPDTQYF
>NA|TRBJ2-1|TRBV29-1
CSVDLSRGRFNEQFF
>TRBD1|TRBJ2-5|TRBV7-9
CASSRDRGDSQYF
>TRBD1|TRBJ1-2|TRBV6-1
CASSSGQGFYGYTF
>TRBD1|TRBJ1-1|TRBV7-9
CASSRRTGGFTEAFF
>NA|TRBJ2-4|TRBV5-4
CASSTETGLGGNIQYF
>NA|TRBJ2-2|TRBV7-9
CAILGQLTNTGELFF
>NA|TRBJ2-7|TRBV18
CASSPPEGRTYEQYF
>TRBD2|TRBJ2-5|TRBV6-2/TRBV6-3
CASSYPGGSGGSETQYF
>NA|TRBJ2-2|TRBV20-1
CSARDKGKGLTGELFF
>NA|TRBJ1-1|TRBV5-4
CASSLISDYTEAFF
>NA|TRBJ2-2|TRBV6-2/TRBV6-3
CASSYGFPGTGELFF
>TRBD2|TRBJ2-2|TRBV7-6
CASSPPPGLAGNTGELFF
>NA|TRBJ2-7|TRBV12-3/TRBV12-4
CASRVSSSYEQYF
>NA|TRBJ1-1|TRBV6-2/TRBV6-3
CASLLSRTGRNTEAFF
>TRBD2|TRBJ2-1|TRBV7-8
CASSSRDYRLHEQFF